Below, 9 T cell receptor beta chains from the same sample are listed, as sequenced in a study of persistence of HIV-infected CD4 T cells. Antigens for these TCRs are unknown. The libraries were made with immunoSEQ version 4 in survey mode. The protocol was immunoSEQ multiplex PCR, while the TCRdb copy is restricted to in-frame clones and leaves out a portion. The table has some 39,000 clones, 75% to 85% seen once. Overlapping HIV-1 Gag 15-mer peptides at approximately 1 ug per peptide per mL were used. CD40L/CD69 double-negative CD45RO-high memory CD4+ T cells were collected. Sequenced here: cultured CD4+ T cells from PBMCs, sampled from a patient who received antiretroviral therapy. The source is an adult with HIV. The donor label of this sample is uncertain.

The rearrangement joins TRBV19 to TRBJ1-1, with a weak D call TRBD1 (6 bases). Germline CDR1 LNHDA, CDR2 SQIVND (reference sequence). Trimming took 1 base from V and 8 from J, leaving 14 bases between them. This CDR3 contains 14 residues. CDR3 sequence (DNA): TGTGCCAGTAGTATAGTCCGGAGGGGGGCGGAAGCTTTCTTT. It is translated as CASSIVRRGAEAFF. Variable domain in full (rest from reference TRBV19 and TRBJ1-1): DGGITQSPKYLFRKEGQNVTLSCEQNLNHDAMYWYRQDPGQGLRLIYYSQIVNDFQKGDIAEGYSVSREKKESFPLTVTSAQKNPTAFYLCASSIVRRGAEAFFGQGTRLTVV.

This clone has only a few counts. The V call is TRBV7-2, the J call TRBJ2-1; weak D call: TRBD1 (6 bases). V lost 3 bases and J 5 bases, leaving 23 bases between the germline ends. The CDR3 spans 18 residues. Germline V gives CDR1 SGHTA, CDR2 FQGNSA. In nucleotides, the CDR3 is TGTGCCAGCAGCTTGACGGGACACAAAGTCTCACCCAACAATGAGCAGTTCTTC. This codes for CASSLTGHKVSPNNEQFF.

This clone was observed once. The CDR3 spells CSVDPLPETQYF. The CDR3 nucleotides read TGCAGCGTTGATCCCTTGCCAGAGACCCAGTACTTC. The chain employs TRBV29-1 and TRBJ2-5; D not certain. The germline V and J ends were trimmed by 3 bases and 4 bases, with 9 bases remaining between them. This CDR3 region has 12 residues. The germline CDR1 and CDR2 sequences are SQVTM and ANQGSEA.

This chain links TRBV28 with TRBJ1-2; D remains unclear. Germline V gene data show CDR1 as MDHEN and CDR2 as SYDVKM. V lost 3 bases, J lost 3 bases, and 11 bases lay in between. The CDR3 loop spans 14 amino acids. The CDR3 reads CASSFDITDYGYTF. DNA for the CDR3: TGTGCCAGCAGTTTTGATATCACAGACTATGGCTACACCTTC.

This rearrangement joins TRBV30 to TRBJ2-2; TRBD1 is a possible D gene (5 bases). Trimming cost V 2 bases and J 0 bases, with 19 bases left between them. Germline V gives CDR1 GTSNPN, CDR2 SVGIG (reference sequence). This CDR3 comprises 18 residues. This chain's CDR3 is CAWSRRGTPAANTGELFF. The CDR3 bases are TGTGCCTGGAGTCGTAGGGGAACGCCGGCCGCGAACACCGGGGAGCTGTTTTTT.

With respect to this clone: The same CDR3 also results from other DNA sequences found in this sample. The chain joins TRBV6-5 to TRBJ1-5, with TRBD1 identical over 7 bases. V shed 6 bases, J shed 3 bases, and the junction held 5 bases outside the gene matches. Germline V gives CDR1 MNHEY, CDR2 SVGAGI. The CDR3 loop spans 14 amino acids. The CDR3 sequence is CASSSTGINQPQHF. The DNA of the CDR3 is TGTGCCAGCAGCTCGACAGGGATCAATCAGCCCCAGCATTTT.

This chain uses TRBV5-1 with TRBJ1-2; D may be TRBD1 (6 bases). V was trimmed by 5 bases and J by 2 bases, leaving 13 bases between them. Germline values: CDR1 SGHRS, CDR2 YFSETQ. The CDR3 length is 14 residues. Written as DNA, the CDR3 is TGCGCCAGCAGGGCGACAGGAGCCAACTATGGCTACACCTTC. Translated, it gives CASRATGANYGYTF.

The chain uses TRBV5-1 and TRBJ2-1; 9 positions agree with TRBD1. V shed 5 bases and J 8 bases; nucleotides not matched to a gene: 11. The germline V gene encodes CDR1 SGHRS and CDR2 YFSETQ. The CDR3 is 15 amino acids. In DNA, the CDR3 is TGCGCCAGCAGACTGGACAGGGGTGTGTACGATGAGCAGTTCTTC. Protein product: CASRLDRGVYDEQFF.

The chain employs TRBV6-5 and TRBJ1-1, with unresolved D. CDR3 length equals 13 residues. The ends were cut back, 0 bases at V and 7 bases at J, with 9 bases in the middle. Germline lookup yields CDR1 MNHEY and CDR2 SVGAGI. The CDR3 region is CASSYSERLEAFF. The DNA for the CDR3 is TGTGCCAGCAGTTACTCGGAACGGCTTGAAGCTTTCTTT.